Detailed here is one T cell receptor beta chain. The whole isolated RNA underwent reverse transcription, so sequencing captured expressed TCRB transcripts. Data came from immunoSEQ multiplex PCR; TCRdb stores just in-frame clones and leaves some out. Here the sample spans under 450,000 clones, about 14% being singletons. Donors underwent one heparinised blood draw, about 110 mL on average. Sorted populations all exceeded 98% purity. This entry comes from a study of beta chain features in type 1 diabetes. The TCR was taken from a man younger than 40 in good health. Source material: naive CD4+ T cells from blood.

The CDR3, as DNA: TGTGCCAGCAGCTTAGTAGTAAACACTGAAGCTTTCTTT. Translated, it gives CASSLVVNTEAFF. This chain joins TRBV7-8 and TRBJ1-1, with no clear D. Germline CDR1 is SGHVS and CDR2 is FQNEAQ. CDR3 length: 13 residues. The ends were cut back, 1 base at V and 2 bases at J, with 5 bases in the middle.